This T cell receptor beta chain appears in the sequencing data of a study of cytomegalovirus exposure and HLA in healthy donors. Clones were read by immunoSEQ multiplex PCR, and TCRdb kept only the in-frame ones, dropping some. The data hold 250,000 or so clones, with roughly 84% observed a single time. Input material: PBMCs. The clonotype was recovered from a man aged 18 to 30 in good health and CMV-seropositive.

CDR3 residues: CASSLGYEQFF. In DNA form, the CDR3 reads TGCGCCAGCAGTCTCGGATATGAGCAGTTCTTC. The gene calls are TRBV4-1 and TRBJ2-1; D unclear. Germline V gives CDR1 MGHRA, CDR2 YSYEKL. V lost 6 bases to trimming and J lost 8 bases, with 8 bases between them. CDR3 length: 11 amino acids.